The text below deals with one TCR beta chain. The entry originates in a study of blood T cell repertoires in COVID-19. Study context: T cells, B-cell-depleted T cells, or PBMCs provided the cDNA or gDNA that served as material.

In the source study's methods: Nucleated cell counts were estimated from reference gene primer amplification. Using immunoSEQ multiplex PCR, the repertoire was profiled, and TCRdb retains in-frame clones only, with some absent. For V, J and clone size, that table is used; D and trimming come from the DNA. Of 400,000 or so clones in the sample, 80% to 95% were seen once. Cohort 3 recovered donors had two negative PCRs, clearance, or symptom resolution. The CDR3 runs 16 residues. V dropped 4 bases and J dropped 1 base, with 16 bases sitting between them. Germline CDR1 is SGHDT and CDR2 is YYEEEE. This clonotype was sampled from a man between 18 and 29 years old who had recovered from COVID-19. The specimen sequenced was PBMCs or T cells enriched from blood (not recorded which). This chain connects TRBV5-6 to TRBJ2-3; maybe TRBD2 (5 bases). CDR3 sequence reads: CASSTPPYGGTDTQYF. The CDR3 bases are TGTGCCAGCAGCACCCCACCCTACGGGGGCACAGATACGCAGTATTTT.